This entry is about one T cell receptor (beta chain). What it binds is not known. TCRdb redid the calling of the reads with MiXCR, one entry per CDR3 protein. Of 150,000 to 200,000 distinct CDR3 sequences in the sample, approximately 15% were seen once. V was shortened by 10 bases and J by 1 base, with 5 bases between the two germline ends. CDR1 and CDR2 from the germline V gene are LGHDT and YNNKEL (reference sequence). The CDR3 has 11 residues. This sample was included in a study of T cell repertoires in cytomegalovirus infection. Study-wide context: Both a matching HLA type and CMV infection were indicated by public TCR beta signatures. Study observations and caveats: HLA-C-restricted, CMV-specific TCR beta clonotypes were dominant ex vivo. Summed public TCR beta family frequency identified CMV carriers bearing the relevant HLA.

The source is a human donor in good health (CMV status not recorded). Some clones in this sample may be carry-over from other donors' samples. The sequenced sample consisted of PBMCs. This chain uses TRBV3-1 with TRBJ2-1; D is unclear. The CDR3 sequence is CAIGSYNEQFF. The CDR3, as DNA: TGTGCCATCGGGTCCTACAATGAGCAGTTCTTC.